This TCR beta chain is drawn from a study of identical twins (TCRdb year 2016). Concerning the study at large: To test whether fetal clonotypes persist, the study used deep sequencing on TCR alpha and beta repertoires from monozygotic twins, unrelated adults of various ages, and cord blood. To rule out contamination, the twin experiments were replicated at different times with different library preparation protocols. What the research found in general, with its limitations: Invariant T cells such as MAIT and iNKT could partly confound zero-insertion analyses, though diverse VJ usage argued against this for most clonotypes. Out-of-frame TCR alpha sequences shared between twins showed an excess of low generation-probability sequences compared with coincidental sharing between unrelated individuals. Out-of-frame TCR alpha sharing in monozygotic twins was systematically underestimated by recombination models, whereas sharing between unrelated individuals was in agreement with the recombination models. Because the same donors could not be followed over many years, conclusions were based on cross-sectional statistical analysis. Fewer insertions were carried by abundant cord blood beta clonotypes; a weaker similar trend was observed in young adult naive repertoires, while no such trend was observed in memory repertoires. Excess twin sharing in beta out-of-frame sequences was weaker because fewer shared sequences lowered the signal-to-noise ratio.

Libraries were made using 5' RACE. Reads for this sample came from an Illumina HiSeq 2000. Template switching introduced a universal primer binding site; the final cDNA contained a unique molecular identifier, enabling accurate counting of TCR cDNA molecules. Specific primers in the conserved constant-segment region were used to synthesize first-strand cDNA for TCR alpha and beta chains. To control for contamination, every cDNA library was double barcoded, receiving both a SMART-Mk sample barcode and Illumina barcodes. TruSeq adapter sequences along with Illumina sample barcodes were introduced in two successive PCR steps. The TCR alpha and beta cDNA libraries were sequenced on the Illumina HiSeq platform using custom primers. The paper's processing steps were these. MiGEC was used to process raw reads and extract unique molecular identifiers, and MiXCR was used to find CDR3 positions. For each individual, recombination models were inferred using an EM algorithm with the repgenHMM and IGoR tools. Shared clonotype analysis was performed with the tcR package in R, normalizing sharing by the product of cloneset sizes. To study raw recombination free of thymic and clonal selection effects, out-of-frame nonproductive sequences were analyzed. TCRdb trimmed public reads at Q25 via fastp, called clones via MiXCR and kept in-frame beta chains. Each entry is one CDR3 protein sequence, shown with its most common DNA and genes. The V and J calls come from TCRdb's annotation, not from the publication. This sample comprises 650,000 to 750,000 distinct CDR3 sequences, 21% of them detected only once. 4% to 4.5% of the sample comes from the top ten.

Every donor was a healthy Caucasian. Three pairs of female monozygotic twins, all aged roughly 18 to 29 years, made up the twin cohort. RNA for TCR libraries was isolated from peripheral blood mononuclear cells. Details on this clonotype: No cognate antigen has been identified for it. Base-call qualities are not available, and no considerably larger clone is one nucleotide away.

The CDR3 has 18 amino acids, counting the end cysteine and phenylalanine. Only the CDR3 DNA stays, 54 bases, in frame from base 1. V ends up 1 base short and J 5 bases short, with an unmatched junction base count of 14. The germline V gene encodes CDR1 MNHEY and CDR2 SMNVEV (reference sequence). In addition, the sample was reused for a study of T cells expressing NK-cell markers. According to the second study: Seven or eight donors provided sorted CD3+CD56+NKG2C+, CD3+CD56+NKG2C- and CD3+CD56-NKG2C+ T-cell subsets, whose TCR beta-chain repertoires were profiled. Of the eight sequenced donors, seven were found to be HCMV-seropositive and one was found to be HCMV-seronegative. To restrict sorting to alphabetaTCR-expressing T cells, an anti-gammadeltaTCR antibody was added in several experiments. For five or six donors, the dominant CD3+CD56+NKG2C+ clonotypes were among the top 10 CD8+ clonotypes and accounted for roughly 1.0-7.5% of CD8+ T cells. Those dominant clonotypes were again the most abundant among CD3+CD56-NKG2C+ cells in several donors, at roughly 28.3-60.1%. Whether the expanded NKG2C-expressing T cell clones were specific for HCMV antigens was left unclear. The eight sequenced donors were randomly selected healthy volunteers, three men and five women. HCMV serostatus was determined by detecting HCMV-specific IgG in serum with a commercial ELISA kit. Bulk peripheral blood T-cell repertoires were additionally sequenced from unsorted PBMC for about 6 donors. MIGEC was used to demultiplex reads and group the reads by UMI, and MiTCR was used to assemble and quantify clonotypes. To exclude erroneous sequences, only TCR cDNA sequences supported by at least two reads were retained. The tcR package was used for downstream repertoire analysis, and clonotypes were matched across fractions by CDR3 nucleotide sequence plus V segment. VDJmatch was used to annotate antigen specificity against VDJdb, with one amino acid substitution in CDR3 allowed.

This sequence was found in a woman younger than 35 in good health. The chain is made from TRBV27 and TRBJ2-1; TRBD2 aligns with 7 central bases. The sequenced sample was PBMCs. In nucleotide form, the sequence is TGTGCCAGCAGTTTATTGATGGAAGCGGGGACGGGGGACAATGAGCAGTTCTTC. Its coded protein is CASSLLMEAGTGDNEQFF.